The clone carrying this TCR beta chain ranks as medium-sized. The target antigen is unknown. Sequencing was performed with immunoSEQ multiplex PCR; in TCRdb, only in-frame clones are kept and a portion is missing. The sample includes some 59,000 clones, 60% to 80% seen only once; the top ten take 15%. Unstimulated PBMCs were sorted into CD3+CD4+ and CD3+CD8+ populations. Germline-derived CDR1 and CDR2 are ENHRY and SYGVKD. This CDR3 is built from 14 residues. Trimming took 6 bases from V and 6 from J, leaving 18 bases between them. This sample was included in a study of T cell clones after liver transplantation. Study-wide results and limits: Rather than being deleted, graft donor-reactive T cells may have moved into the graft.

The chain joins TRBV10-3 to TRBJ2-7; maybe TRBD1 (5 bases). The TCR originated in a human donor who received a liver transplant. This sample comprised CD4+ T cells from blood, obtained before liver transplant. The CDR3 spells CAISAIGLQGEQYF. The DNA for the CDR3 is TGTGCCATCAGCGCGATTGGGCTTCAGGGCGAGCAGTACTTC.